This T cell receptor (beta chain) was captured by sequencing in a study of T-cell reconstitution after alpha-beta-depleted transplantation in children. CDR3 size: 14 residues. V gave up 1 base and J gave up 3 bases, with 9 bases separating them. Germline CDR1 reads PRHDT; CDR2 reads FYEKMQ (reference sequence). For TCRbeta, the library was prepared with unique molecular identifiers. TCRdb independently ran MiXCR on the PCR reads; one entry per CDR3 protein. The sample holds about 300,000 distinct CDR3 sequences, around 7.1% seen once. Notes on the study in general: Surviving recipient T cells and thymic progenitors underlay high day-60 TCRbeta diversity in some patients. By one year post-transplant, T-cell counts and diversity largely arose from T cells that were newly produced. By about two months after transplant, alpha-beta T cells reportedly arose from several hundred graft clones that had expanded.

In this sample, this clonotype turned up a few times. The antigen is unknown. The material was peripheral blood, obtained 360 days after TCRalphabeta/CD19-depleted stem cell transplant. The J gene is TRBJ1-2, the V gene TRBV13; D might be TRBD1 (5 bases). The sequence derives from a female patient aged 2 to 10 who had a stem cell transplant for Fanconi anemia, so the T cells may come from the graft donor. The CDR3 here is CASSLAGLHYGYTF. The CDR3 nucleotides are TGTGCCAGCAGCTTAGCGGGACTTCACTATGGCTACACCTTC.